The 26 T cell receptor beta chains given below trace back to one sample, sequenced in a study of cytomegalovirus exposure and HLA in healthy donors. Assay: immunoSEQ multiplex PCR; the TCRdb copy retains only in-frame clones and omits some. In the table there are roughly 100,000 clones, around 83% of which are singletons. The sample was PBMCs. These receptors originate from a young woman in good health and CMV-seropositive.

This clone came up once. The CDR3 reads CAADRGCEKLFF. The CDR3 DNA reads as TGCGCCGCGGACAGGGGCTGTGAAAAACTGTTTTTT. J is TRBJ1-4 and V is TRBV10-1; 9 bases map to TRBD1. Germline values: CDR1 WNHNN, CDR2 SYGVQD (reference sequence). The V segment lost 11 bases and the J segment 7 bases; nucleotides outside the gene matches: 5. This CDR3 region has 12 residues.

The V gene is TRBV6-1, the J gene TRBJ2-1; tentative D call: TRBD2 (6 bases). Trimming shortened V by 8 bases and J by 0 bases, and 11 bases separated the two germline ends. CDR1 and CDR2 from the germline V gene are MNHNS and SASEGT. The CDR3 length is 14 residues. CDR3 in amino acids: CASGGISSYNEQFF. CDR3 nucleotide sequence: TGTGCCAGCGGGGGGATAAGCTCCTACAATGAGCAGTTCTTC.

The gene calls are TRBV7-2 and TRBJ1-2; D unresolved. The CDR3 is 12 residues long. Trimming pared 5 bases from V and 8 bases from J, leaving 12 bases between. Germline V lookup: CDR1 SGHTA, CDR2 FQGNSA. The CDR3 coding sequence is TGTGCCAGCAGCCACAACACCTGGGGCTACACCTTC. Translated, it gives CASSHNTWGYTF.

This chain links TRBV2 with TRBJ2-5, with D maybe TRBD1 (6 bases). This CDR3 region has 13 residues. CDR1 is SNHLY and CDR2 is FYNNEI in the germline V gene. V was trimmed by 6 bases and J by 5 bases, leaving 13 bases between them. This CDR3 reads CASRVGADETQYF. CDR3 sequence (DNA): TGTGCCAGCAGGGTGGGGGCGGACGAGACCCAGTACTTC.

This clone was recorded a few times. The rearrangement joins TRBV5-1 to TRBJ2-7, with 9 positions matching TRBD1. Germline V gene sequence: CDR1 SGHRS, CDR2 YFSETQ. CDR3 length equals 13 residues. The trim removed 8 bases at V and 4 bases at J, leaving 7 bases unmatched. CDR3 amino acids: CASTQDRGYEQYF. The CDR3 region has the DNA TGCGCCAGTACACAGGACAGGGGTTACGAGCAGTACTTC.

The chain employs TRBV4-1 and TRBJ2-1, with TRBD2 matching over 7 bases. The CDR3 sequence is 14 residues long. Germline CDR1 and CDR2: MGHRA and YSYEKL. Trimming took 4 bases from V and 6 from J; bases not matched to a gene: 6. The CDR3 region has the DNA TGCGCCAGCAGCCCCCGGGCGGGGGTCAATGAGCAGTTCTTC. This codes for CASSPRAGVNEQFF.

The CDR3 DNA sequence: TGCAGCGCCTTCACAGATACGCAGTATTTT. It specifies CSAFTDTQYF. The rearrangement uses TRBV29-1 and TRBJ2-3; D gene ambiguous. Germline CDR1 is SQVTM and CDR2 is ANQGSEA. V lost 7 bases to trimming and J lost 2 bases, with 4 bases between them. The CDR3 runs 10 residues.

The V call is TRBV23-1, the J call TRBJ2-7; D not certain. TRBV23-1 qualifies as an ORF whose function is uncertain. V was pared by 0 bases and J by 1 base, with 7 bases between. This CDR3 region has 14 residues. CDR3 protein: CASSQSNTSYEQYF. The CDR3, as DNA: TGCGCCAGCAGTCAATCAAACACGTCCTACGAGCAGTACTTC.

The genes are TRBV7-9 and TRBJ1-4; 7 nucleotides match TRBD1. Unmatched junction bases numbered 4, after V lost 6 bases and J lost 6 bases. The germline V gene encodes CDR1 SEHNR and CDR2 FQNEAQ (reference sequence). This CDR3 has 13 residues. The CDR3 here is CASSDDRDEKLFF. For the CDR3, the DNA is TGTGCCAGCAGTGATGACAGGGATGAAAAACTGTTTTTT.

The chain joins TRBV28 to TRBJ1-1, with 7 bases matching TRBD1. Unmatched junction bases numbered 8, after V lost 8 bases and J lost 2 bases. The CDR3 sequence is 14 residues long. Germline CDR1 MDHEN, CDR2 SYDVKM. CDR3 in amino acids: CASGRDRANTEAFF. DNA for the CDR3: TGTGCCAGCGGTAGGGACAGAGCTAACACTGAAGCTTTCTTT.

The J gene is TRBJ2-5, the V gene TRBV7-9; D may be TRBD2 (6 bases). The CDR3 has 14 residues. Germline lookup yields CDR1 SEHNR and CDR2 FQNEAQ (reference sequence). Deletions cut 3 bases from V and 0 bases from J, with 8 bases between. The CDR3 DNA reads TGTGCCAGCAGCTTCGCGGGACACCAAGAGACCCAGTACTTC. Translation: CASSFAGHQETQYF.

This clone was found once. This chain connects TRBV20-1 to TRBJ1-1, with no clear D. CDR1 DFQATT and CDR2 SNEGSKA come from the germline V gene (reference sequence). The CDR3 contains 11 residues. CDR3 DNA: TGCGGTAAAACAGTGAACACTGAAGCTTTCTTT. Translated: CGKTVNTEAFF.

This chain joins TRBV9 and TRBJ2-2; perhaps TRBD2 as D (5 bases). CDR1 is SGDLS, CDR2 YYNGEE, per germline. Trimming pared 3 bases from V and 1 base from J, leaving 10 bases between. CDR3 length: 15 residues. CDR3 in amino acids: CASSGRAVNTGELFF. The CDR3 DNA reads TGTGCCAGCAGCGGGCGGGCAGTGAACACCGGGGAGCTGTTTTTT.

This chain uses TRBV7-2 with TRBJ1-2; D not certain. V was shortened by 1 base and J by 0 bases, with 18 bases between the two germline ends. Germline assignment: CDR1 SGHTA and CDR2 FQGNSA. The CDR3 totals 18 residues. In DNA form, the CDR3 reads TGTGCCAGCAGCTTAGTAGCAGGCGCCTCAGCGGCTAACTATGGCTACACCTTC. This codes for CASSLVAGASAANYGYTF.

The chain employs TRBV5-6 and TRBJ2-5; D ambiguous. Per the germline V gene, CDR1 is SGHDT and CDR2 is YYEEEE. The CDR3 is made up of 13 amino acids. V was cut by 0 bases and J by 3 bases, with 6 bases left in between. The CDR3 DNA sequence: TGTGCCAGCAGCTTGGGTGGAGAAGAGACCCAGTACTTC. It encodes CASSLGGEETQYF.

The rearrangement uses TRBV6-1 and TRBJ2-2; possibly TRBD2 for D (5 bases). There are 14 residues in the CDR3. Trimming took 1 base from V and 2 from J, leaving 5 bases between them. In germline, CDR1 is MNHNS, CDR2 SASEGT. CDR3 sequence reads: CASSEGLNTGELFF. The CDR3, as DNA: TGTGCCAGCAGTGAAGGACTAAACACCGGGGAGCTGTTTTTT.

The chain links TRBV2 to TRBJ1-1; D unresolved. Trimming cost V 6 bases and J 1 base, with 9 bases left between them. Germline V gene lookup returns CDR1 SNHLY and CDR2 FYNNEI. The CDR3 consists of 13 residues. The CDR3 region is CASRRDRNTEAFF. The CDR3 DNA sequence: TGTGCCAGCAGGCGGGATAGGAACACTGAAGCTTTCTTT.

The chain couples TRBV5-6 to TRBJ1-2; the D is unclear. Looked up from germline, CDR1 is SGHDT and CDR2 is YYEEEE. The V end lost 4 bases, the J end lost 3 bases, and 10 bases lay between the germline ends. This CDR3 region has 13 residues. In DNA, the CDR3 is TGTGCCAGCAGCACCGACACCTACTATGGCTACACCTTC. This translates into CASSTDTYYGYTF.

CDR3 amino acids: CASIRQGRSPLHF. The CDR3 bases are TGTGCCAGCATCCGACAGGGACGATCACCCCTCCACTTT. The rearrangement uses TRBV28 and TRBJ1-6, with 7 bases identical to TRBD1. The junction had 7 bases not matched to a gene; V was cut back by 7 bases and J by 10 bases. CDR1 MDHEN and CDR2 SYDVKM come from the germline V gene. The CDR3 consists of 13 residues. The entire variable domain, with the rest obtained from reference TRBV28 and TRBJ1-6, is as follows: DVKVTQSSRYLVKRTGEKVFLECVQDMDHENMFWYRQDPGLGLRLIYFSYDVKMKEKGDIPEGYSVSREKKERFSLILESASTNQTSMYLCASIRQGRSPLHFGNGTRLTVT.

This chain joins TRBV5-6 and TRBJ2-7; a weak D match, TRBD1 (6 bases). V lost 1 base and J 4 bases, leaving 12 bases between the germline ends. The germline CDR1 and CDR2 sequences are SGHDT and YYEEEE. CDR3 size: 14 residues. CDR3 nucleotide sequence: TGTGCCAGCAGCTTGACAGGGCTCGTTTACGAGCAGTACTTC. Encoded protein: CASSLTGLVYEQYF. The variable domain in full, completed from reference TRBV5-6 and TRBJ2-7, reads DAGVTQSPTHLIKTRGQQVTLRCSPKSGHDTVSWYQQALGQGPQFIFQYYEEEERQRGNFPDRFSGHQFPNYSSELNVNALLLGDSALYLCASSLTGLVYEQYFGPGTRLTVT.

The DNA for the CDR3 is TGTGCCAGTAGGGGACAGGGAGATTCACCCCTCCACTTT. This gives the protein CASRGQGDSPLHF. This chain uses TRBV19 with TRBJ1-6, with TRBD1 matching over 9 bases. The CDR3 totals 13 residues. The germline V gene encodes CDR1 LNHDA and CDR2 SQIVND (reference sequence). V lost 6 bases, J lost 8 bases, and 2 bases stayed unmatched.

The chain has TRBV19 and TRBJ1-1, with 7 positions matching TRBD1. V shed 10 bases and J 5 bases; nucleotides not matched to a gene: 19. Germline CDR1 is LNHDA and CDR2 is SQIVND (reference sequence). The CDR3 is 16 residues long. The CDR3 loop reads CATTLRQGVMITEAFF. CDR3 sequence (DNA): TGTGCCACTACCCTTAGACAGGGCGTTATGATTACTGAAGCTTTCTTT.

The chain employs TRBV18 and TRBJ2-7, with TRBD1 as a possible D gene (6 bases). This CDR3 spans 13 amino acids. V shed 3 bases and J shed 5 bases, with 11 bases lying between them. Germline V gene lookup returns CDR1 KGHSH and CDR2 LQKENI. CDR3 region: CASSPSGDHEQYF. The CDR3 nucleotides read TGTGCCAGCTCACCCTCAGGGGACCACGAGCAGTACTTC.

The chain has TRBV9 and TRBJ1-6; TRBD1 is a possible D gene (6 bases). With 3 bases removed from V and 7 bases from J, the gap between germline ends came to 17 bases. This CDR3 contains 16 residues. Germline V gives CDR1 SGDLS, CDR2 YYNGEE. CDR3 in amino acids: CASSATGTLQNSPLHF. CDR3 sequence (DNA): TGTGCCAGCAGCGCTACCGGGACATTACAGAATTCACCCCTCCACTTT. The whole variable domain, remainder taken from reference TRBV9 and TRBJ1-6, is DSGVTQTPKHLITATGQRVTLRCSPRSGDLSVYWYQQSLDQGLQFLIQYYNGEERAKGNILERFSAQQFPDLHSELNLSSLELGDSALYFCASSATGTLQNSPLHFGNGTRLTVT.

V gene TRBV19 combines with J gene TRBJ2-3; a weak D match, TRBD1 (5 bases). The CDR3 consists of 13 residues. Germline-derived CDR1 and CDR2 are LNHDA and SQIVND (reference sequence). Trimming took off 11 bases at V and 1 base at J, with 13 bases between the two ends. DNA of the CDR3: TGTGCCTCACTTGGCAGGGGCACAGATACGCAGTATTTT. Translation: CASLGRGTDTQYF.

The chain has TRBV6-5 and TRBJ1-4; TRBD1 aligns across 10 bases. V lost 2 bases, J lost 8 bases, and 2 bases stayed unmatched. This CDR3 is built from 14 residues. Germline lookup yields CDR1 MNHEY and CDR2 SVGAGI. The CDR3 sequence: CASSYGTGVEKLFF. The CDR3 region has the DNA TGTGCCAGCAGTTACGGGACAGGGGTAGAAAAACTGTTTTTT.